Included here is one T cell receptor beta chain sequence, with context. What it binds is unknown. The data were taken from a study of CD8 T cells in ankylosing spondylitis. General observations from the study: Certain motif variants had earlier appeared in reactive arthritis synovial fluid and blood.

Germline assignment: CDR1 MNHNS and CDR2 SASEGT. Deletions cut 6 bases from V and 2 bases from J, with 14 bases between. The CDR3 length is 15 residues. TCRdb recomputed calls from the 5' RACE reads with MiXCR, one row per CDR3 protein. The sample lists under 150,000 distinct CDR3 sequences; 7.5% to 9.5% were seen once. The origin of this receptor is a male donor with ankylosing spondylitis. This chain joins TRBV6-1 and TRBJ2-1; D is possibly TRBD1 (5 bases). The sequencing input was synovial fluid, either unsorted or a sorted T cell fraction (not recorded which). The CDR3 nucleotides read TGTGCCAGCAGCTCCCAAGGGGCCACCTACAATGAGCAGTTCTTC. Translation gives CASSSQGATYNEQFF.